This T cell receptor beta chain was found in a study of shared clonotypes between healthy human individuals. Trimming took off 1 base at V and 9 bases at J, with 14 bases between the two ends. Looked up from germline, CDR1 is SGHRS and CDR2 is YFSETQ. The CDR3 sequence is 14 residues long. This table comes from immunoSEQ multiplex PCR, and its TCRdb copy is limited to in-frame clones, with some not included. The top ten clones hold 0.9% to 1.3% of a sample with about 2 million clones, about 95% of them seen once. CD8 cells regarded as naive lacked CD45RO, were positively chosen for CCR7, and omitted terminally differentiated effector memory CD45RA+ cells.

The sequenced sample consisted of naive CD8+ T cells sorted from blood. V and J are TRBV5-1 and TRBJ2-1; D is unresolved. The TCR originated in a man in his late teens or twenties in good health. The CDR3 loop is CASSLLSPSSEQFF. In DNA form, the CDR3 reads TGCGCCAGCAGCTTGCTGTCGCCCTCCAGTGAGCAGTTCTTC.